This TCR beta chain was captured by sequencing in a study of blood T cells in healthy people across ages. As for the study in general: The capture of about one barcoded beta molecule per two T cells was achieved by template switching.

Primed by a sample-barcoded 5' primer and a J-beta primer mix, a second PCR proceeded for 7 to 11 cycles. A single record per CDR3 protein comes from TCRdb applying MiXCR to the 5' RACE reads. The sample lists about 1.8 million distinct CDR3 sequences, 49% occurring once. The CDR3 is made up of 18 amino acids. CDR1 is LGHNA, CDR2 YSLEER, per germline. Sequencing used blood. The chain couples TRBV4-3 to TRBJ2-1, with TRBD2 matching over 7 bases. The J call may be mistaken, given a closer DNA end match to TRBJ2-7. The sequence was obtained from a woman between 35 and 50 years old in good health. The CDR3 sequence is CASSQEHTPGLSYNEQYF. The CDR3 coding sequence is TGCGCCAGCAGCCAAGAGCATACACCGGGACTATCCTACAATGAGCAGTACTTC.